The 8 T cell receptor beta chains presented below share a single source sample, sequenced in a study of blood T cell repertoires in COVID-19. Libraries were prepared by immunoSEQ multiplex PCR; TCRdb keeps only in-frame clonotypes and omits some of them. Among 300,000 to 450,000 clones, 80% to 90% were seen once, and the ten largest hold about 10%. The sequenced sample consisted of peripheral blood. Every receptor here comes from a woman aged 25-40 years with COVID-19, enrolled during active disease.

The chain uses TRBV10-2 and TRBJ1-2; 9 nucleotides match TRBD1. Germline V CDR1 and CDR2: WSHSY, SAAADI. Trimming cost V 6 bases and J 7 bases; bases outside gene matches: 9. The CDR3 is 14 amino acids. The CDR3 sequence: CASSQGDRVIGYTF. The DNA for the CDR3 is TGCGCCAGCAGCCAAGGGGACAGGGTCATTGGCTACACCTTC.

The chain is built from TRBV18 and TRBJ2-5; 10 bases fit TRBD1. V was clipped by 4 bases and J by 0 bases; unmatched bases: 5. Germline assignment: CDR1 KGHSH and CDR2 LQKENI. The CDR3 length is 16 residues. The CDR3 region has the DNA TGTGCCAGCTCACTTAGGACAGGGGGAAACCAAGAGACCCAGTACTTC. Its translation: CASSLRTGGNQETQYF.

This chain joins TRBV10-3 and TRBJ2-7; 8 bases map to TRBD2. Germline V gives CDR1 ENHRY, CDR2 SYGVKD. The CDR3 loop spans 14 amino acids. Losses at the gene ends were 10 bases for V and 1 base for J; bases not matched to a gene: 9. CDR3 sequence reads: CATILGRGSYEQYF. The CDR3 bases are TGTGCCACCATTCTCGGGAGGGGTTCCTACGAGCAGTACTTC.

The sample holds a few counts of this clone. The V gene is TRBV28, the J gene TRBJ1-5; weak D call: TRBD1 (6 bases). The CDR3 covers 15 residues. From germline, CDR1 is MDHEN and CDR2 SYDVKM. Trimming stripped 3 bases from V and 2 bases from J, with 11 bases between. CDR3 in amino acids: CASSFTGPGNQPQHF. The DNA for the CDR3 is TGTGCCAGCAGTTTTACAGGGCCGGGCAATCAGCCCCAGCATTTT.

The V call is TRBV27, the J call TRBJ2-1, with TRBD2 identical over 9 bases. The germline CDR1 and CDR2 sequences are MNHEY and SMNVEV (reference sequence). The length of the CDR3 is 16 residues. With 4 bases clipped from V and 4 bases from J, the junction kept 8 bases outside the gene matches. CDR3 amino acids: CASSSPSGGSYNEQFF. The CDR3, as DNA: TGTGCCAGCAGTTCCCCGAGCGGGGGGTCTTACAATGAGCAGTTCTTC.

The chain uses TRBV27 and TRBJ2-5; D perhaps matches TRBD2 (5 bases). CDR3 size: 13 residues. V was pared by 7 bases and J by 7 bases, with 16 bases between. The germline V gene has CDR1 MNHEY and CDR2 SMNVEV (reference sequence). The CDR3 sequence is CASKEAVLGTQYF. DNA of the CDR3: TGTGCCAGCAAGGAAGCGGTCCTGGGGACCCAGTACTTC.

In DNA form, the CDR3 reads TGTGCCAGCAGTCCCCTGGGTAGCGGGACTTACAATGAGCAGTTCTTC. Amino acids: CASSPLGSGTYNEQFF. The rearrangement joins TRBV27 to TRBJ2-1, with 8 nucleotides matching TRBD2. Germline-derived CDR1 and CDR2 are MNHEY and SMNVEV (reference sequence). The CDR3 covers 16 residues. Trimming removed 5 bases from V and 4 bases from J; junction bases left unmatched: 10.

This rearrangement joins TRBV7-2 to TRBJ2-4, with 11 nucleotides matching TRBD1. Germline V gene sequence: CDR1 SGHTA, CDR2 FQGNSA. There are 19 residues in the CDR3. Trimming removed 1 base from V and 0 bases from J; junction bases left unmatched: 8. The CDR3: CASSLEVGTGGLAKNIQYF. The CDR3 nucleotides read TGTGCCAGCAGCTTAGAAGTGGGGACAGGGGGGCTAGCCAAAAACATTCAGTACTTC.